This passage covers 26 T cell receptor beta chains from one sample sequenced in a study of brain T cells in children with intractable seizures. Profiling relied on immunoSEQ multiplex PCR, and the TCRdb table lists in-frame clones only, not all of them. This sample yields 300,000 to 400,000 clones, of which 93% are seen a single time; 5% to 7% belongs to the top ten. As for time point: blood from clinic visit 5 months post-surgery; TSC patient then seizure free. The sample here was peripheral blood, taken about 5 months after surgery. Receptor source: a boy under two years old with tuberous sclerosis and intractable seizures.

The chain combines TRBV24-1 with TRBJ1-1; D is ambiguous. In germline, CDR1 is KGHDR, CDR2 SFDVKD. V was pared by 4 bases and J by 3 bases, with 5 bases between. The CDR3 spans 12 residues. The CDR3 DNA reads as TGTGCCACCAGTGACCCGGACACTGAAGCTTTCTTT. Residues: CATSDPDTEAFF.

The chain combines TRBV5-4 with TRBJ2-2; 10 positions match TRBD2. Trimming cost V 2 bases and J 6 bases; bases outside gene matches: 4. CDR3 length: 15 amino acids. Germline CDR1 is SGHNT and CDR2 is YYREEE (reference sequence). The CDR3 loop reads CASSLAGGPSGELFF. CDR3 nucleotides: TGTGCCAGCAGCTTAGCGGGAGGGCCGTCCGGGGAGCTGTTTTTT.

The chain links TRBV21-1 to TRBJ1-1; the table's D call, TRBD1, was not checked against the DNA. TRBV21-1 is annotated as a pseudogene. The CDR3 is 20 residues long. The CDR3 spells CASSKEARWWQVTMNTEAFF. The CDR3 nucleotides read TGTGCCAGCAGCAAAGAAGCTCGATGGTGGCAGGTTACCATGAACACTGAAGCTTTCTTT.

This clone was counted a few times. As DNA, the CDR3 is TGTGCCAGCAGCTCTTGGTTCGGAGGGCTCAACACTGAAGCTTTCTTT. Protein sequence: CASSSWFGGLNTEAFF. The chain recombines TRBV11-2 with TRBJ1-1; no reliable D call. This CDR3 is 16 amino acids long. Between the trimmed V and J ends, which lost 4 bases and 2 bases, there was a span of 17 bases. CDR1 and CDR2 from the germline V gene are SGHAT and FQNNGV.

The CDR3 is CASSQLSGRADNEQFF. CDR3 coding DNA: TGCGCCAGCAGCCAGTTAAGCGGGAGGGCGGACAATGAGCAGTTCTTC. The gene calls are TRBV4-1 and TRBJ2-1, with 10 bases fitting TRBD2. Germline CDR1 and CDR2: MGHRA and YSYEKL. The ends lost 3 bases at V and 5 bases at J; junction bases unmatched: 7. This CDR3 has 16 residues.

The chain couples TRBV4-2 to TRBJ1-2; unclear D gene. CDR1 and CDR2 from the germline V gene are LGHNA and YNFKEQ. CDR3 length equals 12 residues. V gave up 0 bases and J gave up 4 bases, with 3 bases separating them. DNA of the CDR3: TGTGCCAGCAGCCAAGAATCCTATGGCTACACCTTC. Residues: CASSQESYGYTF.

The CDR3 protein is CSAADRISYEQYF. Written as DNA, the CDR3 is TGCAGCGCTGCCGACAGGATCTCCTACGAGCAGTACTTC. The rearrangement joins TRBV29-1 to TRBJ2-7; possibly TRBD1 for D (6 bases). In germline, CDR1 is SQVTM, CDR2 ANQGSEA. Trimming shortened V by 7 bases and J by 0 bases, and 13 bases separated the two germline ends. The CDR3 is made up of 13 amino acids.

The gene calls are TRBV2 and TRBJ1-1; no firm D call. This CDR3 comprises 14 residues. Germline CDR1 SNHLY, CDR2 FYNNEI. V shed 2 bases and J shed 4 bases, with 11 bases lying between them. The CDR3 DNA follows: TGTGCCAGCAGTGAACGTCAGGAAGTCACTGAAGCTTTCTTT. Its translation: CASSERQEVTEAFF.

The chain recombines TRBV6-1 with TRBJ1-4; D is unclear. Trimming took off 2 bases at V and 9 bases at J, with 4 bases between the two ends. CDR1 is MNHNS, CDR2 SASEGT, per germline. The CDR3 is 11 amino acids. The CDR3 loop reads CASSESKKLFF. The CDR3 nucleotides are TGTGCCAGCAGTGAATCAAAAAAACTGTTTTTT.

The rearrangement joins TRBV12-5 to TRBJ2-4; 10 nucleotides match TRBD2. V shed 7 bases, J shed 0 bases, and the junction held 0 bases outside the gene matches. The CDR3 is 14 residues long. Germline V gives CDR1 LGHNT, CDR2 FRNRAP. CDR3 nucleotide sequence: TGTGCTAGTGCTAGCGGGGGAGCCAAAAACATTCAGTACTTC. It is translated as CASASGGAKNIQYF.

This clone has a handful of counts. CDR3 protein: CASSPSYTEAFF. The CDR3 DNA reads as TGTGCCAGCAGTCCCTCGTACACTGAAGCTTTCTTT. The rearrangement links TRBV12-3 or TRBV12-4 to TRBJ1-1, with no clear D. The CDR3 totals 12 residues. V lost 5 bases and J 3 bases, leaving 7 bases between the germline ends.

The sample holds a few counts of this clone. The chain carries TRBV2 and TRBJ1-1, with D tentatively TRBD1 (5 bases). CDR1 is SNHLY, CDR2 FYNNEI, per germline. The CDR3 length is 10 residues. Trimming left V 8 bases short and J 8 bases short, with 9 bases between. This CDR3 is CASGAGEAFF. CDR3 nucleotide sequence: TGTGCCAGCGGGGCCGGAGAAGCTTTCTTT.

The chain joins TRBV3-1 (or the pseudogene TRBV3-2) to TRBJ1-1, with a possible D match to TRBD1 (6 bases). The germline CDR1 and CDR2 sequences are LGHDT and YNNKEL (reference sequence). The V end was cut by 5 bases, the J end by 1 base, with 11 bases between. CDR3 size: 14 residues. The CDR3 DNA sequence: TGTGCCAGCAGCTCCCCGGGACAGAACACTGAAGCTTTCTTT. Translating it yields CASSSPGQNTEAFF.

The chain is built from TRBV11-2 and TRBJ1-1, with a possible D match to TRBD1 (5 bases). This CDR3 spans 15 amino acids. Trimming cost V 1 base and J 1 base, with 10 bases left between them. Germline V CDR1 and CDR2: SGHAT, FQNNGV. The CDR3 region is CASSLVRGRNTEAFF. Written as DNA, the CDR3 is TGTGCCAGCAGCTTAGTCCGGGGGAGGAACACTGAAGCTTTCTTT.

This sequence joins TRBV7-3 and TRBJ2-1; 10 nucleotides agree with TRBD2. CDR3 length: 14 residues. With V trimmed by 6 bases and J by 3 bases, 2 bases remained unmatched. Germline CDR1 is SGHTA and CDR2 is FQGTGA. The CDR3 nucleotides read TGTGCCAGCAGTTCTAGCGGGAGCTACAATGAGCAGTTCTTC. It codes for CASSSSGSYNEQFF.

The CDR3 DNA reads as TGTGCCAGCAGTCCCGCGGACAACTCTGGAAACACCATATATTTT. Its protein product is CASSPADNSGNTIYF. This chain connects TRBV6-5 to TRBJ1-3; tentative D call: TRBD1 (5 bases). CDR1 is MNHEY and CDR2 is SVGAGI in the germline V gene. This CDR3 contains 15 residues. V gave up 5 bases and J gave up 0 bases, with 11 bases separating them.

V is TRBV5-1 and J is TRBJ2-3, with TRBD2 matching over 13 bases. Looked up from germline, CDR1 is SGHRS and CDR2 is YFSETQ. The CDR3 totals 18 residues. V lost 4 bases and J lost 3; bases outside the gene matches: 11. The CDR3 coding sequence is TGCGCCAGCAGCATAAGACTAGCGGGAGGTACCCTGACAGATACGCAGTATTTT. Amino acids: CASSIRLAGGTLTDTQYF.

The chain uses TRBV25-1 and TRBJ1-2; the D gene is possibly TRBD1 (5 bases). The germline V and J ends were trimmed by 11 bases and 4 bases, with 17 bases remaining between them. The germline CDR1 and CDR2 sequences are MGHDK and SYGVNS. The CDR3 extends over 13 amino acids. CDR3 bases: TGTGCCTTTCAGGACAAGCTTGTCTATGGCTACACCTTC. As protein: CAFQDKLVYGYTF.

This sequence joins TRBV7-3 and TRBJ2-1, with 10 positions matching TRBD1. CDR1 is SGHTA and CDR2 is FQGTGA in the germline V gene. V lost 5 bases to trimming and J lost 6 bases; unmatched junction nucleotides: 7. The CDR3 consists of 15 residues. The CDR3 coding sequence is TGTGCCAGCAGCCCCCCGGGGACAGGGGTCAATGAGCAGTTCTTC. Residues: CASSPPGTGVNEQFF.

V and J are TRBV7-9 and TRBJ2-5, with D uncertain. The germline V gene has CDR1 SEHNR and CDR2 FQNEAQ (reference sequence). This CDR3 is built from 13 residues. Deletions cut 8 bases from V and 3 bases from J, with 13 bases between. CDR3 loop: CASRPGSKETQYF. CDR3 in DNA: TGTGCCAGCCGTCCCGGCAGTAAAGAGACCCAGTACTTC.

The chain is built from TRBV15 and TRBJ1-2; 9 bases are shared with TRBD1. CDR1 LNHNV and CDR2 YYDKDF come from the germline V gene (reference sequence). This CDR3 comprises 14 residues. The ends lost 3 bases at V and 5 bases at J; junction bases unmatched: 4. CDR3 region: CATSSLDRGYGYTF. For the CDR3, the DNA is TGTGCCACCAGCAGCCTAGACAGGGGGTATGGCTACACCTTC.

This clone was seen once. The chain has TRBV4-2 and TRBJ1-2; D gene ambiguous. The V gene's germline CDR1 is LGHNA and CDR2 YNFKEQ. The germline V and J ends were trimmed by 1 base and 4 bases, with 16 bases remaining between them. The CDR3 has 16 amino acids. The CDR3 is CASSQGDEPLSYGYTF. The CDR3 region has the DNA TGTGCCAGCAGCCAAGGAGACGAGCCCCTTTCCTATGGCTACACCTTC.

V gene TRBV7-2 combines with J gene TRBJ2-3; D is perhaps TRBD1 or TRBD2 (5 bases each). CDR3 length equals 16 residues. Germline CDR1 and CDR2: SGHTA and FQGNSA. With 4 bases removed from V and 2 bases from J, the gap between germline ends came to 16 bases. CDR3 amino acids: CASSSQQDSSTDTQYF. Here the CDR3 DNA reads TGTGCCAGCAGCTCACAACAGGACTCTTCCACAGATACGCAGTATTTT.

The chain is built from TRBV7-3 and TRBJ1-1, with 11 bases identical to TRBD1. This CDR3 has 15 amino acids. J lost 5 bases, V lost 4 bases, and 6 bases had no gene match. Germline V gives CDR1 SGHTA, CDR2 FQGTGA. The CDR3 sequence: CASSSPGQGGTEAFF. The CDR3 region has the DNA TGTGCCAGCAGCTCCCCGGGACAGGGGGGGACTGAAGCTTTCTTT.

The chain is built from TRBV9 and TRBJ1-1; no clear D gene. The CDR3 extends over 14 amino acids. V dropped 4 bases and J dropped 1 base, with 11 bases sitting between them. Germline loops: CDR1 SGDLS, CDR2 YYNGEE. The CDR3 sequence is CASSQEWRNTEAFF. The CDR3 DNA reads TGTGCCAGCAGCCAAGAATGGAGGAACACTGAAGCTTTCTTT.

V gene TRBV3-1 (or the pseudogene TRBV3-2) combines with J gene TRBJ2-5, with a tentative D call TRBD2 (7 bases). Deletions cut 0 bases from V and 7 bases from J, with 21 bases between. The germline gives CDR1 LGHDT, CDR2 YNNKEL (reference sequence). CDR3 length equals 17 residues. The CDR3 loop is CASSQDLGGGQDWTQYF. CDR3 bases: TGTGCCAGCAGCCAAGATCTCGGCGGGGGACAAGATTGGACCCAGTACTTC.